Each of the 14 T cell receptor beta chains below was sequenced from the same sample in a study of shared clonotypes between healthy human individuals. The table came from immunoSEQ multiplex PCR; TCRdb's copy has only in-frame clones and leaves some out. The top ten hold 1.4% of the sample, which has about 1 million clones, around four fifths seen once. The source material was memory CD4+ T cells sorted from blood. Subset meaning: CD45RA-negative fraction. The receptor set was obtained from a man aged 18 to 30 in good health.

The rearrangement links TRBV4-3 to TRBJ2-3, with TRBD2 matching over 10 bases. The CDR3 loop spans 18 amino acids. J lost 5 bases, V lost 0 bases, and 11 bases had no gene match. The germline V gene encodes CDR1 LGHNA and CDR2 YSLEER. The CDR3 region is CASSQDRASGSGGDTQYF. DNA for the CDR3: TGCGCCAGCAGCCAAGATCGGGCTAGCGGGAGTGGGGGAGATACGCAGTATTTT.

The genes are TRBV7-2 and TRBJ1-1; D may be TRBD1 (5 bases). Per germline, CDR1 SGHTA and CDR2 FQGNSA. The CDR3 extends over 15 amino acids. With 6 bases removed from V and 1 base from J, the gap between germline ends came to 15 bases. Here the CDR3 reads CASRQRTPPNTEAFF. CDR3 nucleotides: TGTGCCAGCAGACAAAGGACACCTCCGAACACTGAAGCTTTCTTT.

V is TRBV2 and J is TRBJ2-1; 14 bases agree with TRBD2. With 5 bases clipped from V and 8 bases from J, the junction kept 5 bases outside the gene matches. Germline V lookup: CDR1 SNHLY, CDR2 FYNNEI. The CDR3 length is 15 residues. In nucleotides, the CDR3 is TGTGCCAGCAGTTTGGGACTAGCGGGAGCAGATGAGCAGTTCTTC. Translated, it gives CASSLGLAGADEQFF. Full variable domain (missing parts from reference TRBV2 and TRBJ2-1): EPEVTQTPSHQVTQMGQEVILRCVPISNHLYFYWYRQILGQKVEFLVSFYNNEISEKSEIFDDQFSVERPDGSNFTLKIRSTKLEDSAMYFCASSLGLAGADEQFFGPGTRLTVL.

This clone has just one count. V and J are TRBV11-1 and TRBJ2-5; 11 bases align to TRBD1. The CDR3 spans 18 residues. Germline CDR1 and CDR2: SGHAT and FQDESV (reference sequence). V was pared by 7 bases and J by 1 base, with 14 bases of the junction left unmatched. The CDR3 DNA sequence: TGTGCCAGCAAGGAAGGACAGGGGGCTCTGCCCGCCCAAGAGACCCAGTACTTC. This translates into CASKEGQGALPAQETQYF.

This clone has a handful of counts. J is TRBJ2-7 and V is TRBV30; possibly TRBD2 for D (6 bases). Between the trimmed V and J ends, which lost 0 bases and 7 bases, there was a span of 19 bases. The CDR3 covers 15 residues. The germline V gene encodes CDR1 GTSNPN and CDR2 SVGIG (reference sequence). The CDR3 loop is CAWSVLPAGTGEQYF. In DNA, the CDR3 is TGTGCCTGGAGTGTACTACCCGCGGGGACGGGGGAGCAGTACTTC.

V usage is TRBV5-6 and J usage is TRBJ1-1, with TRBD1 as a possible D gene (5 bases). The germline V and J ends were trimmed by 0 bases and 8 bases, with 17 bases remaining between them. Germline assignment: CDR1 SGHDT and CDR2 YYEEEE. This CDR3 has 15 amino acids. CDR3 sequence: CASSLDWGSSSEAFF. For the CDR3, the DNA is TGTGCCAGCAGCTTGGATTGGGGGTCCTCTTCCGAAGCTTTCTTT.

Comment on this clone: Other DNA sequences of this sample code for an identical CDR3. The chain has TRBV2 and TRBJ2-2, with 14 bases that match TRBD2. Germline-derived CDR1 and CDR2 are SNHLY and FYNNEI. V gave up 5 bases and J gave up 6 bases; unmatched junction bases: 5. There are 16 residues in the CDR3. The DNA of the CDR3 is TGTGCCAGCAGTCCCGGACTAGCGGGAGGCGCCGGGGAGCTGTTTTTT. Protein sequence: CASSPGLAGGAGELFF.

This chain links TRBV18 with TRBJ2-1, with 12 positions matching TRBD1. The CDR3 length is 15 residues. The germline gives CDR1 KGHSH, CDR2 LQKENI. The J segment lost 8 bases and the V segment lost 2 bases, leaving 4 bases of the junction unmatched. Here the CDR3 DNA reads TGTGCCAGCTCACCAAAGGGACAGGGGGCTGATGAGCAGTTCTTC. Residues: CASSPKGQGADEQFF.

This rearrangement joins TRBV11-1 to TRBJ1-1; 10 nucleotides line up with TRBD1. The CDR3 length is 16 residues. V shed 0 bases, J shed 0 bases, and the junction held 1 base outside the gene matches. Germline values: CDR1 SGHAT, CDR2 FQDESV (reference sequence). This CDR3 reads CASSLAGTGVNTEAFF. The CDR3 DNA is TGTGCCAGCAGCTTAGCGGGGACAGGGGTGAACACTGAAGCTTTCTTT.

The chain has TRBV5-1 and TRBJ1-1; a weak D match, TRBD1 (6 bases). The germline V gene encodes CDR1 SGHRS and CDR2 YFSETQ. This CDR3 contains 15 residues. Trimming removed 4 bases from V and 0 bases from J, with 13 bases in between. The CDR3 region has the DNA TGCGCCAGCAGCCCGGGGACAATTATGAACACTGAAGCTTTCTTT. This encodes CASSPGTIMNTEAFF.

This clone showed up many times. The genes are TRBV27 and TRBJ1-4; perhaps TRBD1 as D (5 bases). Looked up from germline, CDR1 is MNHEY and CDR2 is SMNVEV (reference sequence). The CDR3 consists of 15 residues. Trimming removed 4 bases from V and 2 bases from J, with 11 bases in between. The CDR3 bases are TGTGCCAGCAGTTGGCAGGGTGGGACTAATGAAAAACTGTTTTTT. As protein: CASSWQGGTNEKLFF.

This clone turned up a few times. The V call is TRBV18, the J call TRBJ1-5; TRBD1 matches 7 bases. V lost 1 base to trimming and J lost 4 bases; unmatched junction nucleotides: 1. CDR1 and CDR2 (germline): KGHSH, LQKENI. The CDR3 loop spans 14 amino acids. The CDR3 DNA reads as TGTGCCAGCTCACCACAGGGACAGAATCAGCCCCAGCATTTT. This encodes CASSPQGQNQPQHF.

The chain uses TRBV5-1 and TRBJ2-1; either TRBD1 or TRBD2 may supply D (5 bases each). Germline V lookup: CDR1 SGHRS, CDR2 YFSETQ. Trimming took 4 bases from V and 9 from J, leaving 20 bases between them. CDR3 length: 15 residues. CDR3 amino acids: CASSIRTGPDGEQFF. Here the CDR3 DNA reads TGCGCCAGCAGCATAAGAACGGGGCCCGACGGTGAGCAGTTCTTC.

The genes are TRBV7-2 and TRBJ2-1, with 10 bases matching TRBD2. This CDR3 contains 16 residues. The junction had 11 bases not matched to a gene; V was cut back by 2 bases and J by 10 bases. Looked up from germline, CDR1 is SGHTA and CDR2 is FQGNSA. This CDR3 reads CASSLSPAGGWVEQFF. CDR3 in DNA: TGTGCCAGCAGCTTATCTCCAGCGGGAGGGTGGGTGGAGCAGTTCTTC.